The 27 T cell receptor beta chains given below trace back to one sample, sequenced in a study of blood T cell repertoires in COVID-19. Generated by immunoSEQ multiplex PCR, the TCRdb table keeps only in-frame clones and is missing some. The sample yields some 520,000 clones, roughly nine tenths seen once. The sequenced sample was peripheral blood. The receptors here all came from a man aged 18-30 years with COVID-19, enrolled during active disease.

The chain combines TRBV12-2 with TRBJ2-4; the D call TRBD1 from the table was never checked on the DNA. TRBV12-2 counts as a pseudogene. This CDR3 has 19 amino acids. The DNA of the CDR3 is TGTGCAAGTCGCTTATGGTTTAAGTGTAACAGGCTGCTAAAAAACATTCAGTACTTC. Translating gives CASRLWFKCNRLLKNIQYF.

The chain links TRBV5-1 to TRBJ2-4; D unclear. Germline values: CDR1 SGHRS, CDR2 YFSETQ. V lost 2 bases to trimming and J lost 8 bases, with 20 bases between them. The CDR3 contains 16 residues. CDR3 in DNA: TGCGCCAGCAGCTTTACTAACCCAACTCAAACTGACATTCAGTACTTC. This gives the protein CASSFTNPTQTDIQYF.

The CDR3 DNA reads TGTGCCAGCAGCCCACAGGGCGCCGGGAACACTGAAGCTTTCTTT. Translated, it gives CASSPQGAGNTEAFF. This sequence joins TRBV2 and TRBJ1-1; perhaps TRBD1 as D (6 bases). CDR1 is SNHLY, CDR2 FYNNEI, per germline. The CDR3 length is 15 residues. V gave up 6 bases and J gave up 1 base, with 15 bases separating them.

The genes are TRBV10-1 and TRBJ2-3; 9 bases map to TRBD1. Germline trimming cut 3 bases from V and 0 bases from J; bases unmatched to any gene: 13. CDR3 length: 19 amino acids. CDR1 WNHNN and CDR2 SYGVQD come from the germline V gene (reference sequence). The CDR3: CASSDGQGSGLYSTDTQYF. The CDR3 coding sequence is TGCGCCAGCAGTGATGGACAGGGGAGCGGACTCTATAGCACAGATACGCAGTATTTT.

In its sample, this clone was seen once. In DNA form, the CDR3 reads TGTGCCAGCAGCGGCCGGCCGGGAGGGGTCCAAGAGACCCAGTACTTC. Encoded protein: CASSGRPGGVQETQYF. V and J are TRBV9 and TRBJ2-5; 8 nucleotides match TRBD2. J lost 1 base, V lost 3 bases, and 8 bases had no gene match. This CDR3 is 16 amino acids long. Germline CDR1 SGDLS, CDR2 YYNGEE.

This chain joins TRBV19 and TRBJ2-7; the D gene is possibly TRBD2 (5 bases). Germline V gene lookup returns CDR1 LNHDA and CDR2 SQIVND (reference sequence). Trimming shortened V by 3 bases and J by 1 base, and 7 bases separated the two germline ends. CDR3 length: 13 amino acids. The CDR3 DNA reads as TGTGCCAGTAGTATCGGGAAGTCCTACGAGCAGTACTTC. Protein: CASSIGKSYEQYF.

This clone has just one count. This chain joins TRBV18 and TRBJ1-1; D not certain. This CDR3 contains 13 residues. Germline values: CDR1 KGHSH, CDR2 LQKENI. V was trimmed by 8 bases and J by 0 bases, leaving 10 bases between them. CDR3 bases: TGTGCCAGCCTCCGGGTCCTGAACACTGAAGCTTTCTTT. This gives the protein CASLRVLNTEAFF.

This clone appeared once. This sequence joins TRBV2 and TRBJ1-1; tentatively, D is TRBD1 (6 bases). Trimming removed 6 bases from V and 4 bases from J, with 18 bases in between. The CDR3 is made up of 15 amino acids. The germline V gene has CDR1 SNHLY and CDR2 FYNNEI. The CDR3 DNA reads TGTGCCAGCAGCCTAGAAAGAGGGGGTTCCACTGAAGCTTTCTTT. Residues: CASSLERGGSTEAFF.

CDR3 region: CASSYSGRENTEAFF. The DNA of the CDR3 is TGTGCCAGCAGTTACTCGGGGCGGGAGAACACTGAAGCTTTCTTT. The V gene is TRBV6-5, the J gene TRBJ1-1; weak D call: TRBD1 (5 bases). Germline values: CDR1 MNHEY, CDR2 SVGAGI. This CDR3 spans 15 amino acids. V was pared by 0 bases and J by 1 base, with 9 bases between.

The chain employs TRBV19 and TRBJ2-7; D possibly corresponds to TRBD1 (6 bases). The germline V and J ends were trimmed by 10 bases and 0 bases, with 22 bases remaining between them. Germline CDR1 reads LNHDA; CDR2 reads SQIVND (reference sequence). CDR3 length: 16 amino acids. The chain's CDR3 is CATRSHTGKNSYEQYF. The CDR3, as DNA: TGTGCCACCCGATCCCATACAGGGAAAAACTCCTACGAGCAGTACTTC. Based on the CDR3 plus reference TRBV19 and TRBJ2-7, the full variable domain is DGGITQSPKYLFRKEGQNVTLSCEQNLNHDAMYWYRQDPGQGLRLIYYSQIVNDFQKGDIAEGYSVSREKKESFPLTVTSAQKNPTAFYLCATRSHTGKNSYEQYFGPGTRLTVT.

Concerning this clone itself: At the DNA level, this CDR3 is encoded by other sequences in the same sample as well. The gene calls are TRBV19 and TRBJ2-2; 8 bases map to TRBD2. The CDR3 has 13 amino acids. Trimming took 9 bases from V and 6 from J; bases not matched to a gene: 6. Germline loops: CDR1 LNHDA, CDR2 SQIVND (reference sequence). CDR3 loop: CASSGGGAGELFF. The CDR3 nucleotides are TGTGCCAGCAGCGGGGGAGGAGCCGGGGAGCTGTTTTTT. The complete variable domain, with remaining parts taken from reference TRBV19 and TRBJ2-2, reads DGGITQSPKYLFRKEGQNVTLSCEQNLNHDAMYWYRQDPGQGLRLIYYSQIVNDFQKGDIAEGYSVSREKKESFPLTVTSAQKNPTAFYLCASSGGGAGELFFGEGSRLTVL.

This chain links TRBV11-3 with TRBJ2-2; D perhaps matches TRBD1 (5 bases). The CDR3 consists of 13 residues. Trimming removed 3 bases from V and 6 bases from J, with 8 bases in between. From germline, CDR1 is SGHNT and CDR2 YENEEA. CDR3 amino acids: CASSFRDPGELFF. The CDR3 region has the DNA TGTGCCAGCAGCTTCAGGGATCCCGGGGAGCTGTTTTTT. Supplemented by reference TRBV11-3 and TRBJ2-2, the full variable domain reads EAGVVQSPRYKIIEKKQPVAFWCNPISGHNTLYWYLQNLGQGPELLIRYENEEAVDDSQLPKDRFSAERLKGVDSTLKIQPAELGDSAVYLCASSFRDPGELFFGEGSRLTVL.

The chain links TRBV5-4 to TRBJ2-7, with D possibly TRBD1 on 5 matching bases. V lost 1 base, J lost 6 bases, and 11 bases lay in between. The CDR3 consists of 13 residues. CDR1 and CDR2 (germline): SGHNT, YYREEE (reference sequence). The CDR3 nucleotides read TGTGCCAGCAGCTTGACCCCTAGGGGCGAGCAGTACTTC. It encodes CASSLTPRGEQYF.

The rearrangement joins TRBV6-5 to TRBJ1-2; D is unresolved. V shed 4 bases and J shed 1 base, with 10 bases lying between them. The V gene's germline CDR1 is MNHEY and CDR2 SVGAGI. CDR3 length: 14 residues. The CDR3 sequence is CASSLGGSNYGYTF. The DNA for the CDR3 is TGTGCCAGCAGTTTGGGAGGGAGTAACTATGGCTACACCTTC.

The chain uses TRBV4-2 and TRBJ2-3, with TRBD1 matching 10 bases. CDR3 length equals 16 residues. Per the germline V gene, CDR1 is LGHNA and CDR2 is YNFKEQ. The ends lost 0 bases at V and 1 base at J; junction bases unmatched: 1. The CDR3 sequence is CASSQEGTGGTDTQYF. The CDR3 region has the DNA TGTGCCAGCAGCCAAGAGGGGACAGGGGGCACAGATACGCAGTATTTT.

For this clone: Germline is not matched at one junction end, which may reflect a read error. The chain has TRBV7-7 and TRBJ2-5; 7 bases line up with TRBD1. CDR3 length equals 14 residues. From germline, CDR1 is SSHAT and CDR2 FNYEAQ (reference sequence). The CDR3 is CASSLTDREETQYF. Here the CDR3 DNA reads TGTGCTAGCAGCCTCACCGACAGGGAAGAGACCCAGTACTTC.

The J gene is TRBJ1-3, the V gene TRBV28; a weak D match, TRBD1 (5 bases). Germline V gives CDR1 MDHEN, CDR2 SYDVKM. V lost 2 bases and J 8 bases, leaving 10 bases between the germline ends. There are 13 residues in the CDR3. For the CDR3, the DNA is TGTGCCAGCAGTTTAGGAGGGGAACACACCATATATTTT. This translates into CASSLGGEHTIYF.

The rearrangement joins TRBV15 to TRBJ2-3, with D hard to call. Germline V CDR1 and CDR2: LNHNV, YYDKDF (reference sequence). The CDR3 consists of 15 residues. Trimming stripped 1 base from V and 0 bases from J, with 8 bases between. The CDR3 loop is CATSRANPSTDTQYF. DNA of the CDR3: TGTGCCACCAGCAGAGCTAACCCCAGCACAGATACGCAGTATTTT.

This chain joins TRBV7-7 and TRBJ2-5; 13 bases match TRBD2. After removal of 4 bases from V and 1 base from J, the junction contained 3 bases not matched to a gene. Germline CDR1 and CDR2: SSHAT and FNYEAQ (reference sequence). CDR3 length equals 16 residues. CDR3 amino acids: CASSSWTSGGQETQYF. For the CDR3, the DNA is TGTGCCAGCAGCTCCTGGACTAGCGGGGGCCAAGAGACCCAGTACTTC. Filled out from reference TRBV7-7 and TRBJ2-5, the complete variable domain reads GAGVSQSPRYKVTKRGQDVTLRCDPISSHATLYWYQQALGQGPEFLTYFNYEAQPDKSGLPSDRFSAERPEGSISTLTIQRTEQRDSAMYRCASSSWTSGGQETQYFGPGTRLLVL.

For the CDR3, the DNA is TGTGCCAGCAGCTTGGAGGTCGGCGGGAGGGGGCCTGCAGATACGCAGTATTTT. Protein sequence: CASSLEVGGRGPADTQYF. The rearrangement joins TRBV5-4 to TRBJ2-3; 9 nucleotides align to TRBD2. CDR1 SGHNT and CDR2 YYREEE come from the germline V gene (reference sequence). V was clipped by 0 bases and J by 4 bases; unmatched bases: 12. This CDR3 is built from 18 residues.

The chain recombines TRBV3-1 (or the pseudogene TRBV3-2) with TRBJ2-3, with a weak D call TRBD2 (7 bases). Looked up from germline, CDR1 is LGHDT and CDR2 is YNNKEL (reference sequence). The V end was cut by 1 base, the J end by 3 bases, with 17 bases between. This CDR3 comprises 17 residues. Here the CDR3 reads CASSQGRGGRGTDTQYF. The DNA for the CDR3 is TGTGCCAGCAGCCAAGGCAGGGGCGGGAGAGGGACAGATACGCAGTATTTT.

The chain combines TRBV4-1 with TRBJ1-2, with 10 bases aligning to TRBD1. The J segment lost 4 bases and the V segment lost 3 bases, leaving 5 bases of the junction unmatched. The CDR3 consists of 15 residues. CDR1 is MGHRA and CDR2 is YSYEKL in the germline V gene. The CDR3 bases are TGCGCCAGCAGCCATCCGGGACAGGGGACCTATGGCTACACCTTC. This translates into CASSHPGQGTYGYTF.

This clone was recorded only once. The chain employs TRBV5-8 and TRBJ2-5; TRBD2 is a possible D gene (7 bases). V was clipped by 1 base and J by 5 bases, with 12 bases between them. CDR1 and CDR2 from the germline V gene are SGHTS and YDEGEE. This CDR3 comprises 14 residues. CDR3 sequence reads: CASSLRGAGETQYF. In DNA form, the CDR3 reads TGTGCCAGCAGCTTGCGGGGGGCCGGGGAGACCCAGTACTTC. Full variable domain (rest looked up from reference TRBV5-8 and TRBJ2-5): EAGVTQSPTHLIKTRGQQATLRCSPISGHTSVYWYQQALGLGLQFLLWYDEGEERNRGNFPPRFSGRQFPNYSSELNVNALELEDSALYLCASSLRGAGETQYFGPGTRLLVL.

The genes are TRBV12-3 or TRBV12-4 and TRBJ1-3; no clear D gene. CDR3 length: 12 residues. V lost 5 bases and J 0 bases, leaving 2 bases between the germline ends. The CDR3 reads CASSRSGNTIYF. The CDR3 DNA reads TGTGCCAGCAGTCGCTCTGGAAACACCATATATTTT.

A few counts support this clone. The CDR3 spells CSIQPGVNQPQHF. The CDR3, as DNA: TGCAGCATACAACCCGGGGTCAATCAGCCCCAGCATTTT. The genes are TRBV29-1 and TRBJ1-5; D is ambiguous. This CDR3 region has 13 residues. V was shortened by 8 bases and J by 3 bases, with 14 bases between the two germline ends. Germline V gene sequence: CDR1 SQVTM, CDR2 ANQGSEA.

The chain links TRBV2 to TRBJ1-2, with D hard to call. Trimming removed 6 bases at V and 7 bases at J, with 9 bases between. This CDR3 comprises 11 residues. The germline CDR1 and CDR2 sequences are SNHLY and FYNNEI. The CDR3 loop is CASRGGGGYTF. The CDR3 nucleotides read TGTGCCAGCAGGGGAGGAGGTGGCTACACCTTC.

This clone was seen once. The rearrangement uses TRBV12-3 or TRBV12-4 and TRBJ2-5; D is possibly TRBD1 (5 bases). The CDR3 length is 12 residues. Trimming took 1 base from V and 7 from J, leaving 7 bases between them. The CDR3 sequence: CASSLGRGTQYF. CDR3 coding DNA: TGTGCCAGCAGTTTAGGTAGGGGGACCCAGTACTTC.